These T cell receptor beta chains were read from a single sample in a study of Graves' ophthalmopathy and Graves' hyperthyroidism. TCRdb recomputed calls from the multiplex PCR reads with MiXCR, one row per CDR3 protein. The table records roughly 1.1 million distinct CDR3 sequences, 36% of them present only once. The sample was peripheral blood or thyroid tissue (not recorded which). The receptors derive from an adult man with Graves' hyperthyroidism. CDR3s include the opening cysteine and the closing phenylalanine or tryptophan. A D gene is named only where the DNA matches it firmly. A row's size may be missing; if present it is once, few, many or a size class.

j_call clone_size d_call v_call cdr3_nt cdr3_aa
TRBJ2-3 NA NA TRBV12-3/TRBV12-4 TGTGCCAGCAGGAGCAGCAGCACAGATACGCAGTATTTT CASRSSSTDTQYF
TRBJ1-5 NA TRBD1 TRBV15 TGTGCTAGAGGCGGACAGGGACGCAATCAGCCCCAGCATTTT CARGGQGRNQPQHF
TRBJ1-1 NA NA TRBV2 TGTGCCAGCAGTTACTCTGGGGAATGGGGAACTGAAGCTTTCTTT CASSYSGEWGTEAFF
TRBJ1-1 few NA TRBV28 TGTGCCAGCAGAAAGTTGGGGGTGAACACTGAAGCTTTCTTT CASRKLGVNTEAFF
TRBJ1-6 NA NA TRBV6-6 TGTGCCAGCAGTAGACGTACAGGGTTTGATTCACCCCTCCACTTT CASSRRTGFDSPLHF
TRBJ1-1 NA NA TRBV6-6 TGTGCCAGCAGTTACGGTCGGTCTACCACTGAAGCTTCCTTT CASSYGRSTTEASF
TRBJ2-7 many NA TRBV10-2 TGCGCCAGCAGTGAGTCCCCTCGCGAGCAGTACTTC CASSESPREQYF
TRBJ1-2 many TRBD1 TRBV9 TGTGCCAGCAGCTCGACAGGGGAGGGCTACACCTTC CASSSTGEGYTF
TRBJ1-3 once TRBD1 TRBV7-9 TGTGCCAGCAGCCCCCGTGGGACAGGGGCTGGAAACACCATATATTTT CASSPRGTGAGNTIYF
TRBJ1-5 NA NA TRBV6-4 TGTGCCAGCAGTGAAGATGGAGGCGGCAATCAGCCCCAGCATTTT CASSEDGGGNQPQHF
TRBJ1-1 NA NA TRBV7-6 TGTGCCAGCAGCTATTATGGGGGCTCGAACACTGAAGCTTTCTTT CASSYYGGSNTEAFF
TRBJ1-5 NA NA TRBV15 TGTGCCACCAGAGGGGAACAGGGCCCTCAGCCCCAGCATTTT CATRGEQGPQPQHF
TRBJ2-5 NA NA TRBV20-1 TGCAGTGCACTGCCCCAGAGGGGAGAGACCCAGTACTTC CSALPQRGETQYF
TRBJ2-7 many TRBD1 TRBV7-8 TGTGCCAGCAGCGCTGAGACAGGGAACGAGCAGTACTTC CASSAETGNEQYF
TRBJ1-2 many TRBD1 TRBV7-9 TGTGCCAGCGGGCCCCGCGGGACAGCCAGTTCGGGTGGCTACACCTTC CASGPRGTASSGGYTF
TRBJ1-2 many NA TRBV5-5 TGTGCCAGCAGCTTCAATGCGGGCTACACCTTC CASSFNAGYTF
TRBJ1-6 many NA TRBV14 TGTGCCAGCAGCCAAGTTGGAGGGAATTCACCCCTCCACTTT CASSQVGGNSPLHF
TRBJ2-5 many NA TRBV7-2 TGTGCCAGCAGCTCCCCGATTCACGGGGCCCAGTACTTC CASSSPIHGAQYF
TRBJ2-5 few NA TRBV7-9 TGTGCCAGCAGCGTAGACCAGAGAGAGACCCAGTACTTC CASSVDQRETQYF
TRBJ2-5 few NA TRBV6-5 TGTGCCAGCAAGAGAGGGGTATTCCAAGAGACCCAGTACTTC CASKRGVFQETQYF
TRBJ1-1 many NA TRBV20-1 TGCAGTGCTAGAGTGGGGGGTTTAAACACTGAAGCTTTCTTT CSARVGGLNTEAFF
TRBJ2-7 many TRBD1 TRBV12-3/TRBV12-4 TGTGCCAGCAGTTTGCGCGACAGGGGGATCGAGCAGTACTTC CASSLRDRGIEQYF
TRBJ1-5 many TRBD1 TRBV19 TGTGCCAGTAGCACAGGGGGATATCAGCCCCAGCATTTT CASSTGGYQPQHF
TRBJ1-1 many NA TRBV2 TGTGCCAGAGAAAACAGGGAGGGTTTGGAAGCTTTCTTT CARENREGLEAFF
TRBJ1-2 NA NA TRBV30 TGTGCCTGGAGCCAGTGGGTCGGCTATGGCTACACCTTC CAWSQWVGYGYTF
TRBJ2-7 many TRBD2 TRBV7-8 TGTGCCAGCAGCTTAGGGACTAGCGGGGACGAGCAGTACTTC CASSLGTSGDEQYF
TRBJ1-1 many NA TRBV29-1 TGCAGCGTTGTGACGGGAGAATCGGTAGCTTTCTTT CSVVTGESVAFF
TRBJ2-7 many TRBD1 TRBV10-3 TGTGCCATAGGCCCCCGGACAGGGCCTAACGAGCAGTACTTC CAIGPRTGPNEQYF
TRBJ2-2 few TRBD1 TRBV2 TGTGCCAGCAGGCCCGGGACAGCTACCGGGGAGCTGTTTTTT CASRPGTATGELFF
TRBJ1-2 many TRBD1 TRBV7-9 TGTGCCAGCAGCCCAACCGGACAGGGTGGCTACACCTTC CASSPTGQGGYTF
TRBJ1-5 NA NA TRBV15 TGTGCCACCAGCAGAGATTTGGCTCAGCCCCAGCATTTT CATSRDLAQPQHF
TRBJ2-7 NA TRBD2 TRBV6-5 TGTGCCAGCAGCTCCGGGACTAGCGGTTTGAGGCAGTACTTC CASSSGTSGLRQYF
TRBJ2-7 NA TRBD2 TRBV4-1 TGCGCCAGCAGCCCAGCCGGGACTAGCGTCTCCTACGAGCAGTACTTC CASSPAGTSVSYEQYF
TRBJ2-6 NA NA TRBV25-1 TGTGCCAGCAGCCACCCCTTCAGGCGAAACTCTGGGGCCAACGTCCTGACTTTC CASSHPFRRNSGANVLTF
TRBJ2-7 many TRBD2 TRBV7-3 TGTGCCAGCAGCCCTAGCGGAGGCCCGTCGCGAGAGCAGTACTTC CASSPSGGPSREQYF
TRBJ1-1 few NA TRBV5-1 TGCGCCAGCAGCTTGGGGACACCTGAAGCTTTCTTT CASSLGTPEAFF
TRBJ1-6 many NA TRBV12-3/TRBV12-4 TGTGCCAGCAGACAGAGGAGCTCCTATAATTCACCCCTCCACTTT CASRQRSSYNSPLHF
TRBJ1-4 NA TRBD1 TRBV20-1 TGCAGTGCTGGACCGACAGCCAACAGGGGTGAAAAACTGTTTTTT CSAGPTANRGEKLFF
TRBJ2-7 many NA TRBV27 TGTGCCAGCAGTTTGATGCAAGGCTCTGAGCAGTACTTC CASSLMQGSEQYF
TRBJ1-2 NA NA TRBV12-3/TRBV12-4 TGTGCCAGCAGTTTAGACCAGGGGAGAAACTATGGCTACACCTTC CASSLDQGRNYGYTF
TRBJ1-1 many NA TRBV6-5 TGTGCCAGCTGCGCAGGGACCACTGAAGCTTTCTTT CASCAGTTEAFF
TRBJ2-3 few NA TRBV25-1 TGTGCCAGCAGTGATCCCCTGAGGAGCACAGATACGCAGTATTTT CASSDPLRSTDTQYF
TRBJ1-6 many NA TRBV12-3/TRBV12-4 TGTGCCAGCAGTTTCAGTTCACCCCTCCACTTT CASSFSSPLHF
TRBJ2-5 NA NA TRBV15 TGTGCCACCAGCAGAGGAAGTTTTAGAGAGACCCAGTACTTC CATSRGSFRETQYF
TRBJ1-6 NA NA TRBV11-2 TGTGCCAGCAGCTTAATTCGGCAGGGCCTCAATTCACCCCTCCACTTT CASSLIRQGLNSPLHF
TRBJ2-5 NA NA TRBV6-5 TGTGCCAGCAGTTTAGCTTTTGACAGAAGACAGGAGACCCAGTACTTC CASSLAFDRRQETQYF
TRBJ1-2 many TRBD1 TRBV20-1 TGCAGTGCTTTAGACAGGGACCATGGCTACACCTTC CSALDRDHGYTF
TRBJ2-5 NA TRBD2 TRBV4-1 TGCGCCAGCAGCCCGGGAGGGCGGAACCAAGAGACCCAGTACTTC CASSPGGRNQETQYF
TRBJ1-2 NA TRBD1 TRBV29-1 TGCAGCGTTGAGAGGGGGCCGAACTATGGCTACACCTTC CSVERGPNYGYTF
TRBJ2-7 NA TRBD1 TRBV10-3 TGTGCCATCAGCAGCCAACCGGGACAGGTCAACGAGCAGTACTTC CAISSQPGQVNEQYF
TRBJ2-2 NA NA TRBV20-1 TGCAGTGCTAGTTCTGCAGGGAACACCGGGGAGCTGTTTTTT CSASSAGNTGELFF
TRBJ1-5 NA NA TRBV4-1 TGCGCCAGCAGCCGTCCCGAAGGAGACTCTCAAATATGGACCCAGCATTTT CASSRPEGDSQIWTQHF
TRBJ2-7 NA TRBD1 TRBV12-3/TRBV12-4 TGTGCCAGCAGTGAGCGCCGGGACAGCTCCTACGAGCAGTACTTC CASSERRDSSYEQYF
TRBJ2-5 NA NA TRBV9 TGTGCCAGCAGCGCTCAACAGGGCCTAGAGACCCAGTACTTC CASSAQQGLETQYF
TRBJ2-7 NA NA TRBV7-8 TGTGCCAGCAGCTTAGGACAAGCGCAAGAGCAGTACTTC CASSLGQAQEQYF